The 9 T cell receptor beta chains below all came from one sample that was sequenced in a study of metastatic and nonmetastatic thyroid tumors. Through MiXCR, TCRdb re-clonotyped the PCR reads. The data show approximately 40,000 clones, with roughly 45% seen just once and approximately 24% held by the top ten. Patients underwent thyroid surgery, and none had received any treatment before it. Material for sequencing was tumor tissue. All receptors come from a male donor with papillary thyroid cancer or a benign thyroid nodule (not recorded which). Some clones in this sample may be carry-over from other donors' samples.

This clone has just a few counts. This chain uses TRBV6-1 with TRBJ1-2; D perhaps matches TRBD1 (5 bases). V was clipped by 7 bases and J by 2 bases, with 17 bases between them. The CDR3 is 15 amino acids. Per the germline V gene, CDR1 is MNHNS and CDR2 is SASEGT. This CDR3 is CASTPTGGMNYGYTF. The CDR3 nucleotides are TGTGCCAGCACCCCGACGGGGGGGATGAACTATGGCTACACCTTC.

This clone has just one count. The J gene is TRBJ2-2, the V gene TRBV3-1; no reliable D call. The CDR3 is 13 residues long. V was shortened by 1 base and J by 7 bases, with 7 bases between the two germline ends. Germline CDR1 LGHDT, CDR2 YNNKEL (reference sequence). The DNA for the CDR3 is TGTGCCAGCAGCCAAGTTCGGCACGGGGAGCTGTTTTTT. Its protein product is CASSQVRHGELFF.

A note on this clone: An end of the junction does not agree with germline; a read error may underlie this. The rearrangement uses TRBV20-1 and TRBJ1-2; 8 positions match TRBD1. CDR1 DFQATT and CDR2 SNEGSKA come from the germline V gene (reference sequence). There are 14 residues in the CDR3. The CDR3 sequence: CSAPRTGSNYCYTF. The CDR3 DNA sequence: TGCAGTGCTCCCCGGACAGGGTCGAACTATTGCTACACCTTC.

J is TRBJ1-2 and V is TRBV30; the D gene is possibly TRBD1 (5 bases). Germline lookup yields CDR1 GTSNPN and CDR2 SVGIG (reference sequence). The V end lost 2 bases, the J end lost 0 bases, and 10 bases lay between the germline ends. This CDR3 contains 14 residues. The CDR3 spells CAWSSGGTNYGYTF. In nucleotides, the CDR3 is TGTGCCTGGAGTTCGGGGGGGACTAACTATGGCTACACCTTC. Filled out from reference TRBV30 and TRBJ1-2, the complete variable domain reads SQTIHQWPATLVQPVGSPLSLECTVEGTSNPNLYWYRQAAGRGLQLLFYSVGIGQISSEVPQNLSASRPQDRQFILSSKKLLLSDSGFYLCAWSSGGTNYGYTFGSGTRLTVV.

This sequence joins TRBV27 and TRBJ1-2; TRBD1 might be the D (5 bases). Germline CDR1 reads MNHEY; CDR2 reads SMNVEV (reference sequence). V was trimmed by 1 base and J by 5 bases, leaving 11 bases between them. This CDR3 has 14 amino acids. Here the CDR3 reads CASSLYGAEYGYTF. CDR3 coding DNA: TGTGCCAGCAGTTTATACGGGGCGGAGTATGGCTACACCTTC.

The genes are TRBV5-1 and TRBJ1-5; tentative D call: TRBD1 (5 bases). The V gene's germline CDR1 is SGHRS and CDR2 YFSETQ. The CDR3 consists of 15 residues. V dropped 1 base and J dropped 7 bases, with 15 bases sitting between them. The CDR3 loop reads CASSLRGDPGQPQHF. Written as DNA, the CDR3 is TGCGCCAGCAGCTTGCGGGGGGATCCAGGCCAGCCCCAGCATTTT.

The V gene is TRBV3-1, the J gene TRBJ2-7; D ambiguous. This CDR3 is 14 amino acids long. Looked up from germline, CDR1 is LGHDT and CDR2 is YNNKEL (reference sequence). Trimming took 3 bases from V and 4 from J, leaving 13 bases between them. The CDR3 coding sequence is TGTGCCAGCAGCCAGTTTGATGGGCCATACGAGCAGTACTTC. This gives the protein CASSQFDGPYEQYF.

The V call is TRBV29-1, the J call TRBJ2-5, with 8 bases lining up with TRBD1. In germline, CDR1 is SQVTM, CDR2 ANQGSEA. The CDR3 is 13 residues long. V shed 4 bases and J 4 bases; nucleotides not matched to a gene: 5. The CDR3 protein is CSVALDRGETQYF. CDR3 bases: TGCAGCGTTGCTCTCGACAGGGGAGAGACCCAGTACTTC.

The rearrangement uses TRBV20-1 and TRBJ1-1, with D perhaps matching TRBD1 (5 bases). The CDR3 is made up of 14 amino acids. Germline V gene lookup returns CDR1 DFQATT and CDR2 SNEGSKA (reference sequence). Trimming removed 3 bases at V and 4 bases at J, with 15 bases between. The CDR3 bases are TGCAGTGCTAGCCAGACATCAGGGCGCACTGAAGCTTTCTTT. This translates into CSASQTSGRTEAFF.